Following are 30 T cell receptor beta chains from one sample sequenced in a study of Ad26.COV2.S vaccination and SARS-CoV-2 variants. Treatment described: 15 to 20 received Ad26.COV2.S at low or high dose, single or two shots; several received placebo; per-sample allocation not given. Vaccine and placebo recipients were sampled on day 63 after the first injection. TCRdb keeps only in-frame clones here, not all; method: immunoSEQ multiplex PCR. This repertoire shows 300,000 to 350,000 clones, roughly 91% found once; its top ten account for around 5%. Material: peripheral blood, obtained in a trial of Ad26.COV2.S vaccine versus placebo. The source is a person between 18 and 59 years old who received the Ad26.COV2.S COVID-19 vaccine or a placebo.

This clone appeared a single time. The chain is built from TRBV4-3 and TRBJ2-6, with unresolved D. V lost 4 bases and J lost 0, with 4 bases in between. This CDR3 contains 14 residues. Per the germline V gene, CDR1 is LGHNA and CDR2 is YSLEER. CDR3 sequence reads: CASSLSSGANVLTF. The CDR3, as DNA: TGCGCCAGCAGCCTAAGCTCTGGGGCCAACGTCCTGACTTTC.

The J gene is TRBJ1-1, the V gene TRBV11-2, with D perhaps matching TRBD1 (5 bases). CDR1 and CDR2 from the germline V gene are SGHAT and FQNNGV. This CDR3 is 13 amino acids long. Trimming took 2 bases from V and 7 from J, leaving 11 bases between them. This CDR3 is CASSLPGGSEAFF. The CDR3 coding sequence is TGTGCCAGCAGCTTACCCGGGGGGAGTGAAGCTTTCTTT.

The chain couples TRBV6-5 to TRBJ1-2, with D perhaps TRBD1 (5 bases). In germline, CDR1 is MNHEY, CDR2 SVGAGI. The V and J ends lost 9 bases and 4 bases respectively, with 15 bases between them. The CDR3 runs to 13 residues. This CDR3 reads CASSWGGSYGYTF. In DNA form, the CDR3 reads TGTGCCAGTTCGTGGGGGGGTAGCTATGGCTACACCTTC.

The CDR3 coding sequence is TGTGCCAGTAGGCGGGACAGCAGCTATGGCTACACCTTC. Amino acids: CASRRDSSYGYTF. The rearrangement uses TRBV19 and TRBJ1-2; 7 positions match TRBD1. Germline values: CDR1 LNHDA, CDR2 SQIVND (reference sequence). The CDR3 totals 13 residues. The junction had 5 bases not matched to a gene; V was cut back by 6 bases and J by 4 bases.

The chain employs TRBV9 and TRBJ2-1; D might be TRBD1 (6 bases). V was trimmed by 4 bases and J by 9 bases, leaving 14 bases between them. The germline V gene has CDR1 SGDLS and CDR2 YYNGEE. This CDR3 is 13 amino acids long. The CDR3 nucleotides are TGTGCCAGCAGCCCATACGGCAGGGGTGAGCAGTTCTTC. Translated, it gives CASSPYGRGEQFF.

This chain connects TRBV11-1 to TRBJ2-2, with D possibly TRBD1 on 5 matching bases. The CDR3 spans 14 residues. Germline V gene lookup returns CDR1 SGHAT and CDR2 FQDESV (reference sequence). V was clipped by 5 bases and J by 6 bases, with 13 bases between them. CDR3 DNA: TGTGCCAGCAGCCCAGAATCAGGGTCCGGGGAGCTGTTTTTT. Translated, it gives CASSPESGSGELFF.

The chain carries TRBV3-1 (or the pseudogene TRBV3-2) and TRBJ2-1, with D tentatively TRBD1 (6 bases). Trimming took 1 base from V and 4 from J, leaving 17 bases between them. CDR1 and CDR2 (germline): LGHDT, YNNKEL (reference sequence). The CDR3 length is 17 residues. CDR3 sequence reads: CASSQVPGTTKYNEQFF. DNA of the CDR3: TGTGCCAGCAGCCAAGTCCCCGGGACAACGAAATACAATGAGCAGTTCTTC.

V gene TRBV29-1 combines with J gene TRBJ2-7; TRBD1 or TRBD2 may be the D gene (6 bases each). Between the trimmed V and J ends, which lost 3 bases and 0 bases, there was a span of 12 bases. Germline V lookup: CDR1 SQVTM, CDR2 ANQGSEA. The length of the CDR3 is 14 residues. CDR3 residues: CSVDGGNPSYEQYF. The CDR3 DNA reads TGCAGCGTTGACGGGGGCAACCCCTCCTACGAGCAGTACTTC.

The chain combines TRBV19 with TRBJ2-1, with 10 nucleotides matching TRBD2. The CDR3 spans 16 residues. V gave up 5 bases and J gave up 2 bases; unmatched junction bases: 6. Germline V CDR1 and CDR2: LNHDA, SQIVND (reference sequence). The CDR3: CASSVSGGRAYNEQFF. The CDR3 bases are TGTGCCAGTAGTGTTAGCGGGGGGCGGGCCTACAATGAGCAGTTCTTC.

This clone was detected once. This sequence joins TRBV10-3 and TRBJ1-1; maybe TRBD1 (5 bases). V shed 3 bases and J shed 1 base, with 9 bases lying between them. The CDR3 sequence is 14 residues long. The germline gives CDR1 ENHRY, CDR2 SYGVKD. In DNA, the CDR3 is TGTGCCATCAGTGATCAGGGAAAGAACACTGAAGCTTTCTTT. This encodes CAISDQGKNTEAFF.

For the CDR3, the DNA is TGTGCCAGCTCACCTAACGAAGGAGACGAGCAGTACTTC. It translates to CASSPNEGDEQYF. The chain joins TRBV18 to TRBJ2-7; no reliable D call. Trimming pared 3 bases from V and 5 bases from J, leaving 11 bases between. Germline loops: CDR1 KGHSH, CDR2 LQKENI. This CDR3 comprises 13 residues.

This chain uses TRBV29-1 with TRBJ1-2, with 7 positions matching TRBD1. In germline, CDR1 is SQVTM, CDR2 ANQGSEA. Trimming at V came to 8 bases and at J to 5 bases, leaving 11 bases not matched to a gene. The length of the CDR3 is 13 residues. CDR3 sequence reads: CSYEGGGSYGYTF. In DNA, the CDR3 is TGCAGCTATGAAGGAGGGGGCAGTTATGGCTACACCTTC.

The CDR3 here is CAWSVGQETQYF. CDR3 DNA: TGTGCCTGGAGTGTTGGTCAAGAGACCCAGTACTTC. This chain links TRBV30 with TRBJ2-5, with D uncertain. There are 12 residues in the CDR3. V lost 0 bases, J lost 2 bases, and 4 bases lay in between. Germline CDR1 reads GTSNPN; CDR2 reads SVGIG (reference sequence).

The J gene is TRBJ2-6, the V gene TRBV19; 11 bases map to TRBD1. The CDR3 length is 17 residues. Losses at the gene ends were 6 bases for V and 4 bases for J; bases not matched to a gene: 8. Germline values: CDR1 LNHDA, CDR2 SQIVND (reference sequence). CDR3 nucleotide sequence: TGTGCCAGTAGCCGAGGACAGGGGGCAACCGGGGCCAACGTCCTGACTTTC. Its translation: CASSRGQGATGANVLTF.

The chain couples TRBV7-3 to TRBJ1-5; D might be TRBD1 (5 bases). Trimming pared 2 bases from V and 0 bases from J, leaving 17 bases between. The germline gives CDR1 SGHTA, CDR2 FQGTGA. The CDR3 totals 18 residues. CDR3 loop: CASSLPGGRHYSNQPQHF. The CDR3 nucleotides read TGTGCCAGCAGCTTACCCGGGGGTAGGCACTATAGCAATCAGCCCCAGCATTTT.

The rearrangement uses TRBV2 and TRBJ1-5; 9 positions match TRBD1. Looked up from germline, CDR1 is SNHLY and CDR2 is FYNNEI. The CDR3 length is 14 residues. After removal of 5 bases from V and 7 bases from J, the junction contained 6 bases not matched to a gene. The CDR3 coding sequence is TGTGCCAGCAGTAGGACAGGGACAGGGCAGCCCCAGCATTTT. It translates to CASSRTGTGQPQHF.

The chain couples TRBV11-2 to TRBJ2-1; D uncertain. This CDR3 has 16 residues. Germline-derived CDR1 and CDR2 are SGHAT and FQNNGV. Trimming removed 1 base at V and 0 bases at J, with 10 bases between. For the CDR3, the DNA is TGTGCCAGCAGCTTAGGACAATCGAGCTCCTACAATGAGCAGTTCTTC. Its translation: CASSLGQSSSYNEQFF.

This rearrangement joins TRBV6-5 to TRBJ1-1, with D perhaps matching TRBD1 (5 bases). V lost 0 bases, J lost 4 bases, and 12 bases lay in between. There are 15 residues in the CDR3. Germline loops: CDR1 MNHEY, CDR2 SVGAGI. The CDR3 loop is CASSYSTRAGTEAFF. CDR3 in DNA: TGTGCCAGCAGTTACTCGACCAGGGCTGGCACTGAAGCTTTCTTT.

The chain uses TRBV4-1 and TRBJ2-1; TRBD2 matches at 9 bases. The CDR3 contains 16 residues. CDR1 is MGHRA, CDR2 YSYEKL, per germline. The trim removed 5 bases at V and 3 bases at J, leaving 8 bases unmatched. DNA for the CDR3: TGCGCCAGCAGCTCTTGGCGGGAGGGCCTCTACAATGAGCAGTTCTTC. Protein product: CASSSWREGLYNEQFF.

The chain uses TRBV5-1 and TRBJ2-1, with D unresolved. The CDR3 runs to 11 residues. V was shortened by 5 bases and J by 6 bases, with 6 bases between the two germline ends. CDR1 and CDR2 (germline): SGHRS, YFSETQ. The CDR3 here is CASSKGNEQFF. In DNA form, the CDR3 reads TGCGCCAGCAGTAAGGGCAATGAGCAGTTCTTC. Based on the CDR3 plus reference TRBV5-1 and TRBJ2-1, the full variable domain is KAGVTQTPRYLIKTRGQQVTLSCSPISGHRSVSWYQQTPGQGLQFLFEYFSETQRNKGNFPGRFSGRQFSNSRSEMNVSTLELGDSALYLCASSKGNEQFFGPGTRLTVL.

DNA for the CDR3: TGTGCCACCAGTGGGGCTCATCTAGCGGGAGGTTATGAGGAGCAGTTCTTC. It is translated as CATSGAHLAGGYEEQFF. The chain couples TRBV24-1 to TRBJ2-1, with 11 nucleotides matching TRBD2. Germline loops: CDR1 KGHDR, CDR2 SFDVKD. V dropped 5 bases and J dropped 10; count of bases not matched to a gene: 15. The CDR3 is 17 residues long.

The rearrangement uses TRBV5-5 and TRBJ1-1; possibly TRBD1 for D (6 bases). Trimming pared 6 bases from V and 11 bases from J, leaving 20 bases between. Germline-derived CDR1 and CDR2 are SGHKS and YYEKEE (reference sequence). The CDR3 has 13 residues. Written as DNA, the CDR3 is TGTGCCAGCATCCCCTTGCCGGGACAAAGGGCTTTCTTT. This translates into CASIPLPGQRAFF.

This clone has only one observation. DNA for the CDR3: TGTGCCAGCCGCGCGGACACTCACGGCTACACCTTC. It specifies CASRADTHGYTF. The V and J genes are TRBV7-9 and TRBJ1-2; D is perhaps TRBD1 (5 bases). The CDR3 has 12 amino acids. Germline-derived CDR1 and CDR2 are SEHNR and FQNEAQ (reference sequence). The V end was cut by 8 bases, the J end by 8 bases, with 15 bases between. Using reference TRBV7-9 and TRBJ1-2 for the parts outside the CDR3, the full variable domain is DTGVSQNPRHKITKRGQNVTFRCDPISEHNRLYWYRQTLGQGPEFLTYFQNEAQLEKSRLLSDRFSAERPKGSFSTLEIQRTEQGDSAMYLCASRADTHGYTFGSGTRLTVV.

The sample holds one count of this clone. The chain couples TRBV5-4 to TRBJ1-2, with 10 bases lining up with TRBD1. Germline lookup yields CDR1 SGHNT and CDR2 YYREEE (reference sequence). This CDR3 comprises 15 residues. After removal of 0 bases from V and 5 bases from J, the junction contained 4 bases not matched to a gene. CDR3 bases: TGTGCCAGCAGCTTGGGACAGGGGGCAGGGTATGGCTACACCTTC. It translates to CASSLGQGAGYGYTF.

The CDR3 loop reads CASSPLDWRETQYF. The DNA for the CDR3 is TGCGCCAGCAGCCCTTTAGATTGGAGGGAGACCCAGTACTTC. This sequence joins TRBV5-1 and TRBJ2-5; possibly TRBD2 for D (5 bases). The V end was cut by 4 bases, the J end by 5 bases, with 15 bases between. This CDR3 contains 14 residues. Germline lookup yields CDR1 SGHRS and CDR2 YFSETQ.

The V call is TRBV5-5, the J call TRBJ2-7, with TRBD1 identical over 11 bases. The CDR3 consists of 15 residues. The J segment lost 3 bases and the V segment lost 0 bases, leaving 2 bases of the junction unmatched. Germline V CDR1 and CDR2: SGHKS, YYEKEE (reference sequence). CDR3 sequence: CASSLGGQGVYEQYF. CDR3 in DNA: TGTGCCAGCAGCTTGGGGGGACAGGGGGTCTACGAGCAGTACTTC.

The chain links TRBV5-1 to TRBJ2-7; a possible D gene is TRBD1 (5 bases). V was shortened by 6 bases and J by 6 bases, with 19 bases between the two germline ends. This CDR3 spans 14 amino acids. Germline V gene sequence: CDR1 SGHRS, CDR2 YFSETQ. The CDR3 reads CASTLGAFRGEQYF. The CDR3 region has the DNA TGCGCCAGCACCCTAGGCGCGTTTAGGGGCGAGCAGTACTTC.

The CDR3 nucleotides read TGTGCCAGCAGTTTGGGGACAGGGTACGTCTCCTACGAGCAGTACTTC. Residues: CASSLGTGYVSYEQYF. This sequence joins TRBV28 and TRBJ2-7, with TRBD1 matching 9 bases. The V gene end was trimmed by 3 bases and the J gene end by 0 bases; junction bases not matched to a gene: 6. CDR1 is MDHEN and CDR2 is SYDVKM in the germline V gene. The CDR3 sequence is 16 residues long. The variable domain in full, completed from reference TRBV28 and TRBJ2-7, reads DVKVTQSSRYLVKRTGEKVFLECVQDMDHENMFWYRQDPGLGLRLIYFSYDVKMKEKGDIPEGYSVSREKKERFSLILESASTNQTSMYLCASSLGTGYVSYEQYFGPGTRLTVT.

The V call is TRBV11-2, the J call TRBJ2-6, with unresolved D. With 3 bases removed from V and 0 bases from J, the gap between germline ends came to 0 bases. CDR3 length equals 13 residues. CDR1 is SGHAT and CDR2 is FQNNGV in the germline V gene. Here the CDR3 reads CASSFSGANVLTF. The CDR3 region has the DNA TGTGCCAGCAGCTTCTCTGGGGCCAACGTCCTGACTTTC. Based on the CDR3 plus reference TRBV11-2 and TRBJ2-6, the full variable domain is EAGVAQSPRYKIIEKRQSVAFWCNPISGHATLYWYQQILGQGPKLLIQFQNNGVVDDSQLPKDRFSAERLKGVDSTLKIQPAKLEDSAVYLCASSFSGANVLTFGAGSRLTVL.

This chain links TRBV29-1 with TRBJ1-4; 10 bases line up with TRBD1. The CDR3 covers 14 residues. The V gene end was trimmed by 6 bases and the J gene end by 7 bases; junction bases not matched to a gene: 8. Germline lookup yields CDR1 SQVTM and CDR2 ANQGSEA. The CDR3 sequence is CSVRTGGPSEKLFF. The CDR3 coding sequence is TGCAGCGTACGGACAGGGGGTCCGTCTGAAAAACTGTTTTTT.